This T cell receptor beta chain emerged from a study of T cell responses to AZD1222 COVID-19 vaccine. This clone is a singleton in its sample. Its antigen remains unidentified. This CDR3 has 15 amino acids. The germline V gene has CDR1 SGHRS and CDR2 YFSETQ. V shed 4 bases and J shed 2 bases, with 16 bases lying between them. Assay: immunoSEQ multiplex PCR; the TCRdb copy retains only in-frame clones and omits some. This table holds 90,000 to 120,000 clones, 70% to 90% found once. The study, taken as a whole, reports: Repertoire samples came only from after the peak T cell response.

This material consisted of peripheral blood, taken on day 0 of AZD1222 vaccination. The origin of this receptor is an adult in good health. The V call is TRBV5-1, the J call TRBJ2-7; possibly TRBD1 or TRBD2 for D (6 bases each). CDR3 region: CASSGGRSGTYEQYF. The CDR3 DNA follows: TGCGCCAGCAGCGGGGGGCGGTCAGGCACCTACGAGCAGTACTTC.